These T cell receptor beta chains were read from a single sample in a study of OX40 agonist ivuxolimab in advanced cancers. Assay: immunoSEQ multiplex PCR; the TCRdb copy retains only in-frame clones and omits some. The sample records tens of thousands of clones, around nine tenths being singletons. The sample here was CD4+ or CD8+ T cells sorted from blood, taken in a trial of the OX40 agonist ivuxolimab. These receptors were obtained from an adult with an advanced solid tumor such as melanoma, head and neck, liver or kidney cancer. The CDR3 runs from the conserved cysteine through the conserved F or W. A D gene is named only where the DNA matches it firmly. Size is stated for part of the rows, as once, few or many counts, or as a class when the clone is expanded.

abundance,d_gene,j_gene,v_gene,CDR3nt,CDR3aa
NA,NA,TRBJ2-3,TRBV2,TGTGCCAGCAGCGGTCCCGGTTTTACAGATACGCAGTATTTT,CASSGPGFTDTQYF
NA,NA,TRBJ2-3,TRBV11-2,TGTGCCAGCAGCTTAGGATACACAGATACGCAGTATTTT,CASSLGYTDTQYF
NA,NA,TRBJ2-1,TRBV5-4,TGTGCCAGCAGCTTGAGGAAGTGGGGGTTGGATGAGCAGTTCTTC,CASSLRKWGLDEQFF
NA,NA,TRBJ2-6,TRBV9,TGTGCCAGCAGCCCCCTGGAGTACGACTCGGGGGCCAACGTCCTGACTTTC,CASSPLEYDSGANVLTF
once,TRBD2,TRBJ2-7,TRBV23-1,TGCGCCAGCAGTCAACCAAGACTAGCGGGGGCCTACGAGCAGTACTTC,CASSQPRLAGAYEQYF
NA,NA,TRBJ2-5,TRBV18,TGTGCCAGCTCACCAGGGGGGCTAGAGACCCAGTACTTC,CASSPGGLETQYF
NA,TRBD1,TRBJ1-5,TRBV5-8,TGTGCCAGCAGCTTGTACGGCAGGGGGCGTTATCAGCCCCAGCATTTT,CASSLYGRGRYQPQHF
NA,TRBD2,TRBJ2-7,TRBV4-3,TGCGCCAGCAGCCAAGAGTTTAGCGGGACGAAAGAAATAATAAGCTCCTACGAGCAGTACTTC,CASSQEFSGTKEIISSYEQYF
NA,NA,TRBJ2-5,TRBV7-2,TGTGCCAGCAGCCGACAGCTCCAAGAGACCCAGTACTTC,CASSRQLQETQYF
NA,NA,TRBJ2-5,TRBV11-2,TGTGCCAGCAGCTTCGGGCGACTGCAAGAGACCCAGTACTTC,CASSFGRLQETQYF
NA,NA,TRBJ1-4,TRBV19,TGTGCCAGTAGTATAGGCGTCGGAGTGGGTGAAAAACTGTTTTTT,CASSIGVGVGEKLFF
NA,NA,TRBJ1-5,TRBV28,TGTGCCAGCAGCGGACATCACAATCAGCCCCAGCATTTT,CASSGHHNQPQHF
NA,TRBD2,TRBJ2-1,TRBV4-1,TGCGCCAGCAGCCTGAACCTACCGGGACTAGCGGCCTACAATGAGCAGTTCTTC,CASSLNLPGLAAYNEQFF
NA,NA,TRBJ2-7,TRBV7-2,TGTGCCAGCAGCTACAACAGATTCGGGGGCAGCTCCTACGAGCAGTACTTC,CASSYNRFGGSSYEQYF
NA,NA,TRBJ2-7,TRBV19,TGTGCCAGTAGCCTATCAGGGCCCCCGGAGGTCGGCGAGCAGTACTTC,CASSLSGPPEVGEQYF
NA,TRBD2,TRBJ2-1,TRBV28,TGTGCCAGCAGTCCCGAGCGGGGGCAAGACAATGAGCAGTTCTTC,CASSPERGQDNEQFF
NA,NA,TRBJ2-7,TRBV21-1,TGTGCCAGCAGCAAAGCACGGGGGAGGGTCGACGAGCAGTACTTC,CASSKARGRVDEQYF
NA,NA,TRBJ1-1,TRBV30,TGTGCCTGGAGTGTTTGGGAAACAGGTACTGAAGCTTTCTTT,CAWSVWETGTEAFF
NA,NA,TRBJ2-1,TRBV29-1,TGCAGCGTTGGCCGGGACTACAATGAGCAGTTCTTC,CSVGRDYNEQFF
NA,TRBD1,TRBJ2-2,TRBV6-6,TGTGCCAGCAGCAACCCGACAGGGATTGGGGCTGGGGAGCTGTTTTTT,CASSNPTGIGAGELFF
NA,TRBD2,TRBJ2-7,TRBV10-3,TGTGCCATCAGTGAGGGCGGGGGCTACGAGCAGTACTTC,CAISEGGGYEQYF
NA,TRBD1,TRBJ1-1,TRBV10-3,TGTGCCATCAGGGATACTCCGGGACAGATGAACACTGAAGCTTTCTTT,CAIRDTPGQMNTEAFF
NA,NA,TRBJ1-2,TRBV6-6,TGTGCCAGCAGTCCGGGGGAGTCTGTGGGGGGCTACACCTTC,CASSPGESVGGYTF
NA,TRBD1,TRBJ1-3,TRBV2,TGTGCCAGCAGGGACAGGGGCTCTGGAAACACCATATATTTT,CASRDRGSGNTIYF
NA,NA,TRBJ2-2,TRBV5-1,TGCGCCAGCAGCTTGTTGATGGCCGGGGAGCTGTTTTTT,CASSLLMAGELFF
NA,TRBD1,TRBJ2-1,TRBV7-6,TGTGCCAGCAGCTCAGCTGGACAGGGTTTCGGCAATGAGCAGTTCTTC,CASSSAGQGFGNEQFF
NA,NA,TRBJ2-5,TRBV4-3,TGCGCCAGCAGCCAAGCTCGTTCCAGCTTGGAGACCCAGTACTTC,CASSQARSSLETQYF
NA,NA,TRBJ1-1,TRBV5-6,TGTGCCAGCAGCTTGAGGGAACGAGGCACTGAAGCTTTCTTT,CASSLRERGTEAFF
few,NA,TRBJ1-3,TRBV6-1,TGTGCCAGCAGTGAAGCGCACGGAGGGAGCTCTGGAAACACCATATATTTT,CASSEAHGGSSGNTIYF
NA,TRBD1,TRBJ2-2,TRBV7-2,TGTGCCAGCAGCTTAGGGGACAGGGGTAGAACCGGGGAGCTGTTTTTT,CASSLGDRGRTGELFF
NA,NA,TRBJ2-3,TRBV27,TGTGCCAGCAGCCAAAGCGGAAAGACGCAGTATTTT,CASSQSGKTQYF
NA,TRBD2,TRBJ2-7,TRBV11-1,TGTGCCAGCAGCCAGACTAGCGGGAGAGGTGACGAGCAGTACTTC,CASSQTSGRGDEQYF
few,NA,TRBJ2-1,TRBV11-3,TGTGCCAGCAGCTTAGTGGGGGATGAGCAGTTCTTC,CASSLVGDEQFF
NA,TRBD1,TRBJ2-5,TRBV28,TGTGCCAGCAGTGCGACAGGGGGATCCGAGACCCAGTACTTC,CASSATGGSETQYF
NA,TRBD2,TRBJ2-3,TRBV7-8,TGTGCCAGCAGCTCCCCGCCTAGCGGGAGAACAGATACGCAGTATTTT,CASSSPPSGRTDTQYF
NA,TRBD1,TRBJ1-4,TRBV25-1,TGTGCCAGCAGTGACCCAGGGGGGCCGAATGAAAAACTGTTTTTT,CASSDPGGPNEKLFF
NA,NA,TRBJ2-7,TRBV5-4,TGTGCCAGCAGCTTGATGGGTGTAAACTCCTACGAGCAGTACTTC,CASSLMGVNSYEQYF
NA,NA,TRBJ1-2,TRBV18,TGTGCCAGCTCCCTAGTCTTGGAGGATGGCTACACCTTC,CASSLVLEDGYTF
NA,NA,TRBJ1-5,TRBV6-6,TGTGCCAGCAGCCCCCGGGGCAGCAATCAGCCCCAGCATTTT,CASSPRGSNQPQHF
NA,TRBD2,TRBJ2-5,TRBV6-5,TGTGCCAGCAGTTCCGAGGGACTAGCGGGGGGAGAGACCCAGTACTTC,CASSSEGLAGGETQYF
NA,TRBD2,TRBJ2-5,TRBV6-4,TGTGCCAGCAGGAAACTAGCGGGAGGGCAAGAGACCCAGTACTTC,CASRKLAGGQETQYF
NA,NA,TRBJ1-5,TRBV15,TGTGCCACCAGCAGACGGACACCAAATCAGCCCCAGCATTTT,CATSRRTPNQPQHF